Listed here are 11 T cell receptor beta chains from one sample, sequenced in a study of OX40 agonist ivuxolimab in advanced cancers. Some clones are missing from TCRdb's copy, which holds only in-frame ones; the method was immunoSEQ multiplex PCR. Of approximately 65,000 clones listed, nearly 85% are singletons. The input for sequencing was CD4+ or CD8+ T cells sorted from blood, taken in a trial of the OX40 agonist ivuxolimab. Receptors were obtained from an adult with an advanced solid tumor such as melanoma, head and neck, liver or kidney cancer.

CDR3 in amino acids: CASSFPDRTFPEAFF. CDR3 bases: TGTGCCAGCAGTTTTCCGGACAGGACTTTCCCTGAAGCTTTCTTT. The chain combines TRBV28 with TRBJ1-1; TRBD1 matches 7 bases. The CDR3 has 15 residues. The V gene's germline CDR1 is MDHEN and CDR2 SYDVKM. V gave up 3 bases and J gave up 6 bases; unmatched junction bases: 10.

V gene TRBV27 combines with J gene TRBJ1-2; TRBD1 is a possible D gene (5 bases). The CDR3 is 15 amino acids. V was clipped by 5 bases and J by 2 bases, with 15 bases between them. Germline CDR1 is MNHEY and CDR2 is SMNVEV (reference sequence). Here the CDR3 DNA reads TGTGCCAGCAGTCTGGGCCTAGGACAAAACTATGGCTACACCTTC. Translation: CASSLGLGQNYGYTF.

This clone occurred a few times. This chain joins TRBV6-6 and TRBJ1-2; D not resolved. From germline, CDR1 is MNHNY and CDR2 SVGAGI (reference sequence). V was pared by 8 bases and J by 7 bases, with 14 bases between. The CDR3 spans 12 residues. The CDR3 spells CASLGRDRGYTF. CDR3 sequence (DNA): TGTGCCAGCCTGGGTAGGGATCGTGGCTACACCTTC.

This clone was counted between two and nine times. The chain recombines TRBV19 with TRBJ1-3; TRBD1 agrees at 8 bases. Per the germline V gene, CDR1 is LNHDA and CDR2 is SQIVND (reference sequence). The trim removed 5 bases at V and 0 bases at J, leaving 27 bases unmatched. CDR3 length equals 23 residues. CDR3: CASSPHRRQGTYESKASGNTIYF. The CDR3 nucleotides are TGTGCCAGTAGTCCACATCGAAGACAGGGGACTTACGAATCCAAAGCCTCTGGAAACACCATATATTTT.

The V call is TRBV30, the J call TRBJ1-1; D is perhaps TRBD1 (5 bases). Germline V lookup: CDR1 GTSNPN, CDR2 SVGIG (reference sequence). The CDR3 covers 12 residues. V lost 0 bases, J lost 7 bases, and 9 bases lay in between. This CDR3 reads CAWSVGLNEAFF. CDR3 DNA sequence: TGTGCCTGGAGTGTGGGGCTGAATGAAGCTTTCTTT. Filled out from reference TRBV30 and TRBJ1-1, the complete variable domain reads SQTIHQWPATLVQPVGSPLSLECTVEGTSNPNLYWYRQAAGRGLQLLFYSVGIGQISSEVPQNLSASRPQDRQFILSSKKLLLSDSGFYLCAWSVGLNEAFFGQGTRLTVV.

The chain links TRBV7-3 to TRBJ2-2, with D tentatively TRBD1 (6 bases). V was clipped by 2 bases and J by 1 base, with 11 bases between them. The CDR3 has 16 amino acids. CDR1 and CDR2 from the germline V gene are SGHTA and FQGTGA. CDR3 DNA: TGTGCCAGCAGCTTAGCAGGGACATTGAACACCGGGGAGCTGTTTTTT. It is translated as CASSLAGTLNTGELFF.

V gene TRBV19 combines with J gene TRBJ1-1; no definite D call. The V and J ends lost 5 bases and 1 base respectively, with 5 bases between them. This CDR3 has 12 residues. Germline lookup yields CDR1 LNHDA and CDR2 SQIVND (reference sequence). For the CDR3, the DNA is TGTGCCAGTAGTCCCGGGAACACTGAAGCTTTCTTT. It encodes CASSPGNTEAFF. Full variable domain (remainder filled in from reference TRBV19 and TRBJ1-1): DGGITQSPKYLFRKEGQNVTLSCEQNLNHDAMYWYRQDPGQGLRLIYYSQIVNDFQKGDIAEGYSVSREKKESFPLTVTSAQKNPTAFYLCASSPGNTEAFFGQGTRLTVV.

The J gene is TRBJ2-7, the V gene TRBV5-5, with 9 bases that match TRBD2. Germline lookup yields CDR1 SGHKS and CDR2 YYEKEE (reference sequence). The CDR3 contains 16 residues. The junction had 10 bases not matched to a gene; V was cut back by 1 base and J by 5 bases. CDR3 sequence (DNA): TGTGCCAGCAGCTTGTCTTGGGCTAGCGGGAAGCACGAGCAGTACTTC. This encodes CASSLSWASGKHEQYF.

This clone was picked up a small number of times. V is TRBV21-1 and J is TRBJ1-6; TRBD1 was called by the table and not checked on the DNA. TRBV21-1 is noted as a pseudogene. CDR3 size: 12 residues. The CDR3 reads CASRTGTSPLHF. For the CDR3, the DNA is TGTGCCAGCAGGACAGGAACTTCACCCCTCCACTTT.

The V and J genes are TRBV12-2 and TRBJ2-7; no check of the table's D call, TRBD2, against the DNA was made. TRBV12-2 is a pseudogene segment. This CDR3 comprises 14 residues. CDR3 nucleotides: TGTGCAAGTCGCTTAGGGCGGTTCTCCTACGAGCAGTACGTC. Translation gives CASRLGRFSYEQYV.

This chain links TRBV7-2 with TRBJ2-2; D uncertain. The length of the CDR3 is 16 residues. Germline loops: CDR1 SGHTA, CDR2 FQGNSA. Trimming shortened V by 5 bases and J by 0 bases, and 13 bases separated the two germline ends. The CDR3 reads CASSPNRPSNTGELFF. CDR3 nucleotide sequence: TGTGCCAGCAGCCCGAATAGACCTTCGAACACCGGGGAGCTGTTTTTT.